This T cell receptor (beta chain) was recovered during a study of T cells in localized non-small cell lung cancer. Measured with immunoSEQ multiplex PCR; TCRdb has only the in-frame clones, and not every one. The repertoire holds under 5,000 clones, with more than 30% as singletons. As to this clone: Its antigen is unknown.

Study outcomes and limitations: Because sequencing included only one region (of the tumor), heterogeneity remains possible. A median approximately 60 of the top 100 tumor clones appeared in adjacent lung. Among the tissues sampled, uninvolved adjacent lung had the highest T cell clonality, above tumor.

The CDR3 length is 17 residues. Germline loops: CDR1 SGHNT, CDR2 YENEEA. After removal of 5 bases from V and 5 bases from J, the junction contained 11 bases not matched to a gene. The chain uses TRBV11-3 and TRBJ2-2; 10 bases agree with TRBD2. The TCR originated in a male donor at least 60 years old with stage III lung adenocarcinoma. The starting material was lung tumor tissue, obtained before any cancer treatment. CDR3 region: CASSPPRAGGLTGELFF. As DNA, the CDR3 is TGTGCCAGCAGCCCACCCAGAGCGGGAGGGCTGACCGGGGAGCTGTTTTTT.